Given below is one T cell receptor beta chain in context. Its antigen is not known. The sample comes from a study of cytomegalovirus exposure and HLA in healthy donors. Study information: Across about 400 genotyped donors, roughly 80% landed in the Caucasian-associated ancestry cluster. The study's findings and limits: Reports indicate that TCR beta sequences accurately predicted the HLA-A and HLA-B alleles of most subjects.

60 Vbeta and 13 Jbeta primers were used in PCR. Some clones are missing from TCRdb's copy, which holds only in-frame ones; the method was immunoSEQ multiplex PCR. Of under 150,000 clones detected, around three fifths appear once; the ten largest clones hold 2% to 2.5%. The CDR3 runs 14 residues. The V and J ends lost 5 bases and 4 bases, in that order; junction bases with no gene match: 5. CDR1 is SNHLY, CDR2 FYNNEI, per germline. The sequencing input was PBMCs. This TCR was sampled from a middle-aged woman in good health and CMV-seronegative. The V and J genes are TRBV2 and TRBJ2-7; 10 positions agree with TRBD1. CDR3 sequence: CASSPGQGRYEQYF. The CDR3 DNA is TGTGCCAGCAGTCCGGGACAGGGGAGATACGAGCAGTACTTC.